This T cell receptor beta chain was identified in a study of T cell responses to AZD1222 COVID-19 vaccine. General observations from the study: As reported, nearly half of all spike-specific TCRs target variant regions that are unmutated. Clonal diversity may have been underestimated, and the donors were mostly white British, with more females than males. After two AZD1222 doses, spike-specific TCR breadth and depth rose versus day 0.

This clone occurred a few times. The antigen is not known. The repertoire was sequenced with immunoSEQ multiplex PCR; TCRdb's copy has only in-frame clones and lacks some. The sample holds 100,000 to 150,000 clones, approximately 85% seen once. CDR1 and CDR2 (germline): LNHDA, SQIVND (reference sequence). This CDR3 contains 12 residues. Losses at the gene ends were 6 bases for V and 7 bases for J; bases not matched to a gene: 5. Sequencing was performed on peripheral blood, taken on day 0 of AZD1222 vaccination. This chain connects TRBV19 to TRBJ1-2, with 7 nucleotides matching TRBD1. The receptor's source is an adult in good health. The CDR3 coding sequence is TGTGCCAGTAGCAAGACAGGGTTTGGCTACACCTTC. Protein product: CASSKTGFGYTF.